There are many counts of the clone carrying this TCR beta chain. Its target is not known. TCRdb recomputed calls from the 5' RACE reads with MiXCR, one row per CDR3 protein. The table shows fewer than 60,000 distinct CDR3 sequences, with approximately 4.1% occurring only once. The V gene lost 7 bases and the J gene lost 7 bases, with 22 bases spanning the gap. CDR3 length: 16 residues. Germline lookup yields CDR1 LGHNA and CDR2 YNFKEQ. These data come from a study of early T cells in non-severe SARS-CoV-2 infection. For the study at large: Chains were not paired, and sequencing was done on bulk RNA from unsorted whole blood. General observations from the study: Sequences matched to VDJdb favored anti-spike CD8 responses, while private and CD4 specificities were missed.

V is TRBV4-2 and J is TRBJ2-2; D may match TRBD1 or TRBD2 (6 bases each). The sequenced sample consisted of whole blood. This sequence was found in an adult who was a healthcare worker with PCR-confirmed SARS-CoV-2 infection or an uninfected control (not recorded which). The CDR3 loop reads CASMPGSRGRIGELFF. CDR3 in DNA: TGTGCCAGCATGCCGGGTAGCCGGGGGCGTATCGGGGAGCTGTTTTTT.